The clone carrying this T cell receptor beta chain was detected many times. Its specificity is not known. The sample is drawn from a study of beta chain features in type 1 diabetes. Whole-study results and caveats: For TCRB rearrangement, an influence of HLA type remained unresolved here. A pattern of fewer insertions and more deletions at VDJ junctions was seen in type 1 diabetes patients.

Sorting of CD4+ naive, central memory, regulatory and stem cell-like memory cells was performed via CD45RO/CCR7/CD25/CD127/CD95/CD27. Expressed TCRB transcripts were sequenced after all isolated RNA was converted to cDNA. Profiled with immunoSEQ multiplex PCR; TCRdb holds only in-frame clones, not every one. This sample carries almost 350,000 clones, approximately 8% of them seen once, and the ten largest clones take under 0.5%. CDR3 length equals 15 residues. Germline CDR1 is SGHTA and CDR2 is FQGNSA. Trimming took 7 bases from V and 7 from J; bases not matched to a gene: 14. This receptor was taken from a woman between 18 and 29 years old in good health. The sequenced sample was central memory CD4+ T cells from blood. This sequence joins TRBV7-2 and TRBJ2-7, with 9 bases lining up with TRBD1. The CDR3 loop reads CASKPGGTGLWEQYF. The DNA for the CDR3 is TGTGCCAGCAAACCCGGCGGGACAGGGTTGTGGGAGCAGTACTTC. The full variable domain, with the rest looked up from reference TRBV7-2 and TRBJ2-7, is GAGVSQSPSNKVTEKGKDVELRCDPISGHTALYWYRQSLGQGLEFLIYFQGNSAPDKSGLPSDRFSAERTGGSVSTLTIQRTQQEDSAVYLCASKPGGTGLWEQYFGPGTRLTVT.